A selection of T cell receptor beta chains follows, all from one sample in a study of blood T cell repertoires in COVID-19. Sequencing used immunoSEQ multiplex PCR; TCRdb keeps in-frame clones, though not all of them. The profile shows about 80,000 clones, almost 85% of them singletons. The specimen was peripheral blood. Receptor source: a man aged 45 to 65 with COVID-19, enrolled during active disease. The CDR3 runs from the conserved cysteine through the conserved F or W. Fields, in order: J gene, D gene, clone size, V gene, CDR3 protein, CDR3 DNA. D genes are given only for firm matches. Some rows have no size entry. The others give once, few or many, or a class for an expanded clone.

J gene: TRBJ1-5; D gene: TRBD1; clone size: NA; V gene: TRBV7-2; CDR3 protein: CASSFSRGHSNQPQHF; CDR3 DNA: TGTGCCAGCAGCTTTTCTAGGGGGCATAGCAATCAGCCCCAGCATTTT
J gene: TRBJ2-5; D gene: NA; clone size: NA; V gene: TRBV6-6; CDR3 protein: CASSYSNSPQETQYF; CDR3 DNA: TGTGCCAGCAGTTACTCGAACAGCCCCCAAGAGACCCAGTACTTC
J gene: TRBJ2-7; D gene: NA; clone size: NA; V gene: TRBV7-8; CDR3 protein: CASSSERQYEQCF; CDR3 DNA: TGTGCCAGCAGCTCAGAGCGGCAATACGAGCAGTGCTTC
J gene: TRBJ1-2; D gene: NA; clone size: NA; V gene: TRBV21-1; CDR3 protein: CASSGPGTATFYGYTF; CDR3 DNA: TGTGCCAGCAGCGGCCCCGGGACAGCGACCTTCTATGGCTACACCTTC
J gene: TRBJ2-7; D gene: TRBD2; clone size: NA; V gene: TRBV5-1; CDR3 protein: CASSLAGGPREQYF; CDR3 DNA: TGCGCCAGCAGCTTAGCGGGAGGGCCGCGAGAGCAGTACTTC
J gene: TRBJ2-7; D gene: NA; clone size: NA; V gene: TRBV6-2/TRBV6-3; CDR3 protein: CASSDPGQPSYEQYF; CDR3 DNA: TGTGCCAGCAGCGACCCAGGACAGCCCTCCTACGAGCAGTACTTC
J gene: TRBJ1-6; D gene: NA; clone size: NA; V gene: TRBV19; CDR3 protein: CASRGAAYNSPLHF; CDR3 DNA: TGTGCCAGTAGAGGGGCAGCCTATAATTCACCCCTCCACTTT
J gene: TRBJ1-2; D gene: NA; clone size: NA; V gene: TRBV6-1; CDR3 protein: CASSDRGGGYTF; CDR3 DNA: TGTGCCAGCAGTGACAGGGGTGGAGGCTACACCTTC
J gene: TRBJ2-1; D gene: NA; clone size: NA; V gene: TRBV4-3; CDR3 protein: CASSQEGPPLGAGDNEQFF; CDR3 DNA: TGCGCCAGCAGCCAAGAGGGTCCCCCTTTAGGGGCAGGCGACAATGAGCAGTTCTTC
J gene: TRBJ1-6; D gene: NA; clone size: NA; V gene: TRBV30; CDR3 protein: CATERGLNSPLHF; CDR3 DNA: TGTGCCACAGAAAGGGGCCTTAATTCACCCCTCCACTTT
J gene: TRBJ2-2; D gene: TRBD2; clone size: NA; V gene: TRBV24-1; CDR3 protein: CATSDLGTSGKLRGTGELFF; CDR3 DNA: TGTGCCACCAGTGATTTGGGGACTAGCGGAAAACTCCGAGGCACCGGGGAGCTGTTTTTT
J gene: TRBJ1-2; D gene: TRBD1; clone size: NA; V gene: TRBV28; CDR3 protein: CASSRPGQGAYGYTF; CDR3 DNA: TGTGCCAGCAGCAGACCGGGACAGGGGGCGTATGGCTACACCTTC
J gene: TRBJ2-1; D gene: TRBD2; clone size: NA; V gene: TRBV19; CDR3 protein: CASTGGRRDNEQFF; CDR3 DNA: TGTGCCTCGACGGGCGGGAGACGCGACAATGAGCAGTTCTTC
J gene: TRBJ2-5; D gene: TRBD2; clone size: NA; V gene: TRBV5-1; CDR3 protein: CASSPLAGGPETQYF; CDR3 DNA: TGCGCCAGCAGCCCTTTAGCGGGAGGGCCAGAGACCCAGTACTTC
J gene: TRBJ2-7; D gene: NA; clone size: NA; V gene: TRBV12-3/TRBV12-4; CDR3 protein: CASSLNRVEQYF; CDR3 DNA: TGTGCCAGCAGCCTTAACAGGGTCGAGCAGTACTTC
J gene: TRBJ2-1; D gene: TRBD2; clone size: NA; V gene: TRBV7-3; CDR3 protein: CASSLGLAGVFNEQFF; CDR3 DNA: TGTGCCAGCAGCTTGGGACTAGCGGGAGTATTTAATGAGCAGTTCTTC
J gene: TRBJ1-5; D gene: NA; clone size: NA; V gene: TRBV28; CDR3 protein: CASKKGLGQPQHF; CDR3 DNA: TGTGCCAGCAAAAAGGGGTTGGGTCAGCCCCAGCATTTT
J gene: TRBJ1-2; D gene: TRBD1; clone size: NA; V gene: TRBV7-9; CDR3 protein: CASSLATGPILYGYTF; CDR3 DNA: TGTGCCAGCAGCTTAGCGACAGGGCCTATTCTCTATGGCTACACCTTC
J gene: TRBJ1-2; D gene: TRBD1; clone size: once; V gene: TRBV24-1; CDR3 protein: CAIGQGWGGYTF; CDR3 DNA: TGTGCCATCGGACAGGGTTGGGGAGGCTACACCTTC
J gene: TRBJ1-1; D gene: TRBD1; clone size: NA; V gene: TRBV19; CDR3 protein: CASSSGTGNTEAFF; CDR3 DNA: TGTGCCAGTAGTTCCGGGACAGGGAACACTGAAGCTTTCTTT
J gene: TRBJ2-1; D gene: NA; clone size: NA; V gene: TRBV6-6; CDR3 protein: CASSYERSNEQFF; CDR3 DNA: TGTGCCAGCAGTTACGAACGGTCCAATGAGCAGTTCTTC
J gene: TRBJ1-2; D gene: NA; clone size: NA; V gene: TRBV9; CDR3 protein: CASSVDPGLGYGYTF; CDR3 DNA: TGTGCCAGCAGCGTAGATCCAGGCCTGGGCTATGGCTACACCTTC
J gene: TRBJ2-7; D gene: TRBD2; clone size: NA; V gene: TRBV30; CDR3 protein: CAWIPTPGLASYEQYF; CDR3 DNA: TGTGCCTGGATACCAACTCCGGGACTAGCGAGCTACGAGCAGTACTTC
J gene: TRBJ1-2; D gene: NA; clone size: NA; V gene: TRBV2; CDR3 protein: CASLSGSLYYGYTF; CDR3 DNA: TGTGCCAGCCTCTCAGGGTCCCTTTATTATGGCTACACCTTC
J gene: TRBJ1-2; D gene: NA; clone size: NA; V gene: TRBV19; CDR3 protein: CASSESDHGYGYTF; CDR3 DNA: TGTGCCAGTAGTGAGAGTGATCACGGCTATGGCTACACCTTC
J gene: TRBJ2-1; D gene: TRBD2; clone size: NA; V gene: TRBV7-2; CDR3 protein: CASRSSGGYNEQFF; CDR3 DNA: TGTGCCAGCAGGTCGAGCGGGGGATACAATGAGCAGTTCTTC
J gene: TRBJ1-2; D gene: NA; clone size: NA; V gene: TRBV5-1; CDR3 protein: CASSPTGQHYGYTF; CDR3 DNA: TGCGCCAGCAGCCCGACTGGACAGCACTATGGCTACACCTTC
J gene: TRBJ2-5; D gene: TRBD1; clone size: NA; V gene: TRBV10-3; CDR3 protein: CAIRPRPGTGARGETQYF; CDR3 DNA: TGTGCCATCAGACCGCGACCCGGGACAGGGGCGAGGGGGGAGACCCAGTACTTC
J gene: TRBJ1-5; D gene: TRBD1; clone size: NA; V gene: TRBV5-1; CDR3 protein: CASGDRVNQPQHF; CDR3 DNA: TGCGCCAGCGGCGACAGGGTCAATCAGCCCCAGCATTTT
J gene: TRBJ1-1; D gene: NA; clone size: NA; V gene: TRBV28; CDR3 protein: CASSAAGADTEAFF; CDR3 DNA: TGTGCCAGCAGTGCCGCGGGGGCGGACACTGAAGCTTTCTTT
J gene: TRBJ1-6; D gene: TRBD1; clone size: few; V gene: TRBV7-2; CDR3 protein: CASSLEGAGSPLHF; CDR3 DNA: TGTGCCAGCAGCTTAGAGGGGGCAGGTTCACCCCTCCACTTT
J gene: TRBJ2-2; D gene: TRBD1; clone size: NA; V gene: TRBV9; CDR3 protein: CASSFGQAAGTGELFF; CDR3 DNA: TGTGCCAGCAGCTTTGGACAGGCGGCCGGGACCGGGGAGCTGTTTTTT
J gene: TRBJ1-1; D gene: NA; clone size: NA; V gene: TRBV19; CDR3 protein: CASQDTLNTEAFF; CDR3 DNA: TGTGCCAGTCAGGACACGTTGAACACTGAAGCTTTCTTT
J gene: TRBJ2-7; D gene: NA; clone size: NA; V gene: TRBV13; CDR3 protein: CASSLNWLARNEQYF; CDR3 DNA: TGTGCCAGCAGCTTAAATTGGCTAGCGAGGAACGAGCAGTACTTC
J gene: TRBJ2-7; D gene: NA; clone size: NA; V gene: TRBV5-4; CDR3 protein: CASSLGAGEQYF; CDR3 DNA: TGTGCCAGCAGCTTGGGGGCGGGGGAGCAGTACTTC
J gene: TRBJ1-6; D gene: TRBD1; clone size: NA; V gene: TRBV5-6; CDR3 protein: CASSKKLGQGRNSPLHF; CDR3 DNA: TGTGCCAGCAGCAAAAAACTAGGACAGGGGCGTAATTCACCCCTCCACTTT
J gene: TRBJ2-7; D gene: NA; clone size: NA; V gene: TRBV25-1; CDR3 protein: CASSDLGGHSSYEQYF; CDR3 DNA: TGTGCTAGCAGTGACTTAGGGGGACATTCCTCCTACGAGCAGTACTTC
J gene: TRBJ2-1; D gene: TRBD1; clone size: NA; V gene: TRBV6-2/TRBV6-3; CDR3 protein: CASSYDVGTAYNEQFF; CDR3 DNA: TGTGCCAGCAGTTACGACGTCGGGACAGCCTACAATGAGCAGTTCTTC
J gene: TRBJ1-1; D gene: NA; clone size: NA; V gene: TRBV20-1; CDR3 protein: CSARDEAEAFF; CDR3 DNA: TGCAGTGCTAGAGATGAGGCTGAAGCTTTCTTT
J gene: TRBJ2-1; D gene: NA; clone size: NA; V gene: TRBV5-1; CDR3 protein: CASSLGTANLQFF; CDR3 DNA: TGCGCCAGCAGCTTAGGGACTGCCAACTTGCAGTTCTTC
J gene: TRBJ2-2; D gene: TRBD1; clone size: NA; V gene: TRBV7-9; CDR3 protein: CASSWDRGPGNTGELFF; CDR3 DNA: TGTGCCAGCAGCTGGGACAGAGGGCCAGGGAACACCGGGGAGCTGTTTTTT
J gene: TRBJ1-3; D gene: NA; clone size: NA; V gene: TRBV19; CDR3 protein: CASIDSLGAGNTIYF; CDR3 DNA: TGTGCCAGTATCGACAGCCTCGGCGCTGGAAACACCATATATTTT
J gene: TRBJ1-2; D gene: NA; clone size: NA; V gene: TRBV29-1; CDR3 protein: CSVSSPEDAGKDTF; CDR3 DNA: TGCAGCGTATCCTCCCCGGAGGACGCCGGTAAGGACACCTTC
J gene: TRBJ1-6; D gene: NA; clone size: few; V gene: TRBV9; CDR3 protein: CASFSWSSYNSPLHF; CDR3 DNA: TGTGCCAGTTTCTCATGGAGCTCCTATAATTCACCCCTCCACTTT
J gene: TRBJ2-2; D gene: TRBD2; clone size: NA; V gene: TRBV9; CDR3 protein: CASSASSGYGELFF; CDR3 DNA: TGTGCCAGCAGCGCCTCTAGCGGGTACGGGGAGCTGTTTTTT
J gene: TRBJ2-2; D gene: TRBD2; clone size: NA; V gene: TRBV28; CDR3 protein: CASTPSPGRPPGELFF; CDR3 DNA: TGTGCCAGCACCCCTTCCCCCGGGAGGCCCCCCGGGGAGCTGTTTTTT
J gene: TRBJ1-1; D gene: TRBD1; clone size: few; V gene: TRBV19; CDR3 protein: CASSALTGWVTEAFF; CDR3 DNA: TGTGCCAGTAGTGCCCTGACAGGGTGGGTCACTGAAGCTTTCTTT
J gene: TRBJ2-7; D gene: TRBD2; clone size: NA; V gene: TRBV25-1; CDR3 protein: CASSVLAGGIYEQYF; CDR3 DNA: TGTGCCAGCAGTGTACTAGCGGGAGGGATCTACGAGCAGTACTTC
J gene: TRBJ1-1; D gene: NA; clone size: NA; V gene: TRBV28; CDR3 protein: CASSFPGFTEAFF; CDR3 DNA: TGTGCCAGCAGTTTCCCCGGGTTCACTGAAGCTTTCTTT
J gene: TRBJ1-1; D gene: NA; clone size: NA; V gene: TRBV29-1; CDR3 protein: CSGSQENTEAFF; CDR3 DNA: TGCAGCGGTTCACAGGAGAACACTGAAGCTTTCTTT
J gene: TRBJ2-1; D gene: TRBD2; clone size: NA; V gene: TRBV5-1; CDR3 protein: CASSSGLAGELYNEQFF; CDR3 DNA: TGCGCCAGCAGCTCGGGACTAGCGGGGGAGCTTTACAATGAGCAGTTCTTC
J gene: TRBJ2-5; D gene: NA; clone size: NA; V gene: TRBV7-9; CDR3 protein: CASSLGRGDETQYF; CDR3 DNA: TGTGCCAGCAGCTTAGGCAGGGGGGATGAGACCCAGTACTTC
J gene: TRBJ1-5; D gene: NA; clone size: once; V gene: TRBV19; CDR3 protein: CASSIGGYSNQPQHF; CDR3 DNA: TGTGCCAGTTCTATAGGCGGTTATAGCAATCAGCCCCAGCATTTT
J gene: TRBJ2-6; D gene: NA; clone size: once; V gene: TRBV3-1/TRBV3-2; CDR3 protein: CASSRLQGRGANVLTF; CDR3 DNA: TGTGCCAGCAGCCGACTACAGGGCCGGGGGGCCAACGTCCTGACTTTC
J gene: TRBJ2-1; D gene: TRBD1; clone size: NA; V gene: TRBV27; CDR3 protein: CASSFRDRVYDEQFF; CDR3 DNA: TGTGCCAGCAGTTTCCGGGACAGGGTTTACGATGAGCAGTTCTTC
J gene: TRBJ2-1; D gene: TRBD2; clone size: NA; V gene: TRBV4-2; CDR3 protein: CASSQEGRSLAGDEQFF; CDR3 DNA: TGTGCCAGCAGCCAAGAAGGAAGAAGCCTAGCGGGAGATGAGCAGTTCTTC
J gene: TRBJ1-5; D gene: TRBD1; clone size: NA; V gene: TRBV28; CDR3 protein: CASRQQGRSNQPQHF; CDR3 DNA: TGTGCCAGCAGGCAACAGGGGCGAAGCAATCAGCCCCAGCATTTT
J gene: TRBJ2-4; D gene: TRBD2; clone size: NA; V gene: TRBV29-1; CDR3 protein: CSAEVWGRGNIQYF; CDR3 DNA: TGCAGCGCCGAAGTGTGGGGGAGGGGAAACATTCAGTACTTC
J gene: TRBJ2-1; D gene: TRBD1; clone size: NA; V gene: TRBV10-3; CDR3 protein: CATSTGTGDNEQFF; CDR3 DNA: TGTGCCACTAGCACCGGGACAGGAGACAATGAGCAGTTCTTC
J gene: TRBJ1-2; D gene: NA; clone size: NA; V gene: TRBV5-1; CDR3 protein: CASSTNRDTYGYTF; CDR3 DNA: TGCGCCAGCAGCACAAACCGGGACACCTATGGCTACACCTTC